One sample yielded the 7 T cell receptor beta chains listed below, sequenced in a study of PD-1 blockade in classical Hodgkin lymphoma. Autologous stem cell transplantation was followed by relapse in every patient, and brentuximab vedotin exposure varied. Libraries were prepared by immunoSEQ multiplex PCR; TCRdb keeps only in-frame clonotypes and omits some of them. Of some 25,000 clones listed, about four fifths are singletons. The material was peripheral blood mononuclear cells (PBMCs), obtained before the second cycle of nivolumab. The source is a human donor with classical Hodgkin lymphoma.

The chain recombines TRBV19 with TRBJ1-1; TRBD1 matches at 10 bases. CDR3 length equals 13 residues. CDR1 and CDR2 from the germline V gene are LNHDA and SQIVND (reference sequence). CDR3 protein: CALGTGDDTEAFF. The CDR3 DNA reads as TGTGCATTAGGGACAGGGGACGACACTGAAGCTTTCTTT.

The rearrangement joins TRBV7-9 to TRBJ1-5; perhaps TRBD1 as D (5 bases). Germline CDR1 and CDR2: SEHNR and FQNEAQ (reference sequence). CDR3 length equals 18 residues. V lost 1 base and J lost 1, with 17 bases in between. CDR3 sequence reads: CASSLEGSGTSSNQPQHF. The CDR3 bases are TGTGCCAGCAGCTTAGAGGGGAGCGGGACTTCCAGCAATCAGCCCCAGCATTTT.

This sequence joins TRBV2 and TRBJ1-1, with D uncertain. In germline, CDR1 is SNHLY, CDR2 FYNNEI. The CDR3 runs to 14 residues. The V gene lost 1 base and the J gene lost 1 base, with 7 bases spanning the gap. CDR3 coding DNA: TGTGCCAGCAGTGAAGGGGCGGGGAACACTGAAGCTTTCTTT. Amino acids: CASSEGAGNTEAFF.

This clone was picked up one time. This chain connects TRBV6-1 to TRBJ2-7; TRBD1 agrees at 7 bases. Per the germline V gene, CDR1 is MNHNS and CDR2 is SASEGT. The CDR3 runs to 14 residues. J was trimmed by 0 bases and V by 7 bases; bases with no gene match: 6. The CDR3 sequence: CASMLDRSSYEQYF. The DNA for the CDR3 is TGTGCCAGCATGCTGGACAGGAGCTCCTACGAGCAGTACTTC.

The genes are TRBV6-5 and TRBJ1-2; D is unclear. Germline CDR1 MNHEY, CDR2 SVGAGI. CDR3 length equals 14 residues. The ends were cut back, 4 bases at V and 4 bases at J, with 13 bases in the middle. The CDR3 reads CASSSTDGTYGYTF. For the CDR3, the DNA is TGTGCCAGCAGTTCCACGGACGGAACCTATGGCTACACCTTC.

This clone was seen only a few times. V usage is TRBV19 and J usage is TRBJ1-6; perhaps TRBD1 as D (5 bases). Germline lookup yields CDR1 LNHDA and CDR2 SQIVND (reference sequence). This CDR3 contains 14 residues. Trimming pared 6 bases from V and 10 bases from J, leaving 16 bases between. The CDR3 sequence: CASSPSGGESPLHF. In nucleotides, the CDR3 is TGTGCCAGTAGCCCCAGTGGGGGTGAATCACCCCTCCACTTT.

The CDR3 coding sequence is TGTGCCAGCAGCGTAAGTGGCGCCAATGAGCAGTTCTTC. This gives the protein CASSVSGANEQFF. This sequence joins TRBV9 and TRBJ2-1; D not certain. Per germline, CDR1 SGDLS and CDR2 YYNGEE. CDR3 length: 13 amino acids. V was shortened by 1 base and J by 6 bases, with 8 bases between the two germline ends.